This TCR beta chain is from a study of control samples from healthy donors and cancer patients. This clone was observed a single time. Trimming shortened V by 1 base and J by 2 bases, and 11 bases separated the two germline ends. CDR1 is SGHAT and CDR2 is FQNNGV in the germline V gene. The CDR3 contains 16 residues. The repertoire was sequenced with immunoSEQ multiplex PCR; TCRdb's copy has only in-frame clones and lacks some. This sample has 40,000 to 55,000 clones, with approximately 89% found just once. What was sequenced was PBMCs. The TCR sequence derives from a man between 35 and 55 years old with colorectal cancer. The chain recombines TRBV11-2 with TRBJ2-2; D perhaps matches TRBD2 (5 bases). CDR3 region: CASSLGVTGNTGELFF. The CDR3 DNA follows: TGTGCCAGCAGCTTAGGGGTTACGGGAAACACCGGGGAGCTGTTTTTT.